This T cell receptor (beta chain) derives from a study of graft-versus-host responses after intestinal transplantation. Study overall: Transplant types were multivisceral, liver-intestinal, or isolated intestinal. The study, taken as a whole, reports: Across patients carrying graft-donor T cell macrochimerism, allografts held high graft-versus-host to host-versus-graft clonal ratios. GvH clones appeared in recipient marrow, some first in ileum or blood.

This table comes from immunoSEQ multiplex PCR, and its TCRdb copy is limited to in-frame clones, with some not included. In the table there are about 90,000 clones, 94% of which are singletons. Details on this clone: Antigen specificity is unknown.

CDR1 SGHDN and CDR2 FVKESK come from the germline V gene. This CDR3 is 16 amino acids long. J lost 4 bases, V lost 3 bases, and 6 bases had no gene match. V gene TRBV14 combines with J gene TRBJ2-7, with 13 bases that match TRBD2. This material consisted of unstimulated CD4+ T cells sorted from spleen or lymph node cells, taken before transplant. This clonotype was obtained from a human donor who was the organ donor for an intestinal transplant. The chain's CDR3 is CASSQERTSGGYEQYF. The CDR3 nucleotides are TGTGCCAGCAGCCAGGAGAGGACTAGCGGGGGTTACGAGCAGTACTTC.